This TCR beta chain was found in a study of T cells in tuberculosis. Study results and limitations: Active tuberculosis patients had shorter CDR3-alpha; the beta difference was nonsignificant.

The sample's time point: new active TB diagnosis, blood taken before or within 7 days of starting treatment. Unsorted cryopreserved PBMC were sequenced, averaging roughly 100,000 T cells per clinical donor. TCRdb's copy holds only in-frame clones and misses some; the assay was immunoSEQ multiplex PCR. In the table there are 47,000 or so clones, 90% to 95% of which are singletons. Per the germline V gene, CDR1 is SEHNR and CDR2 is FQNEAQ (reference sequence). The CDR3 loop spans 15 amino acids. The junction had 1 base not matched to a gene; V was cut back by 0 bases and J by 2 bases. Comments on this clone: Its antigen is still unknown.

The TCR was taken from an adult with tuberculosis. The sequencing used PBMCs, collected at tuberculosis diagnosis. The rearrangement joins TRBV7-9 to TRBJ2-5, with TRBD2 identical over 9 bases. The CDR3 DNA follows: TGTGCCAGCAGCTTAGCCCTAGCGGGACAAGAGACCCAGTACTTC. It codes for CASSLALAGQETQYF.